The present T cell receptor beta chain was sequenced within a study of control samples from healthy donors and cancer patients (dated by TCRdb to 2020 to 2021). Comments on this clone: What antigen it recognizes has not been identified. No clone much larger than this one lies a single base away; base qualities are absent.

The library was produced with the immunoSEQ multiplex PCR assay. As stored in TCRdb, this immuneACCESS dataset retains in-frame rearrangements with V and J assigned. A fraction of the clones does not appear; measured against another copy, unresolved V genes explain less than half of the discrepancy, and the remainder lacks a known reason. Within this sample are some 150,000 clones, with 93% of them counted one time only. Of the sample, around 2.2% falls within the top ten clones. Including the terminal cysteine and phenylalanine, the CDR3 comprises 16 residues. The retained sequence is limited to the CDR3, 48 bases, with the frame set at the first base. Trimming leaves V shorter by 5 bases and J shorter by 6 bases, with the junction holding 15 bases beyond the gene matches. Per the germline V gene, SGHVS is the CDR1 and FNYEAQ is the CDR2.

This TCR derives from a man aged 50 to 59 in good health. Recombination joined TRBV7-6 with TRBJ2-7; the central 8 bases match TRBD2. Material for sequencing was blood. Here the CDR3 is given as CASSATGASGPIEQYF. In nucleotides, the sequence is TGTGCCAGCAGCGCGACTGGGGCTAGCGGGCCCATCGAGCAGTACTTC.